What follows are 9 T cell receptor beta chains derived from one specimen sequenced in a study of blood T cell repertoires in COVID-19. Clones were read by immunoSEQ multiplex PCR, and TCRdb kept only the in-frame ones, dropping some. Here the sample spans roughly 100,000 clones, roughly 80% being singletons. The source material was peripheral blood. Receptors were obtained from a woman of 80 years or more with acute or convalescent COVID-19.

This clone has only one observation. Written as DNA, the CDR3 is TGCGCCAGCAGCCGGGACAGTGCCCAAGAGACCCAGTACTTC. This gives the protein CASSRDSAQETQYF. The chain carries TRBV5-1 and TRBJ2-5, with 7 bases lining up with TRBD1. The CDR3 has 14 residues. The J segment lost 1 base and the V segment lost 4 bases, leaving 4 bases of the junction unmatched. The germline gives CDR1 SGHRS, CDR2 YFSETQ.

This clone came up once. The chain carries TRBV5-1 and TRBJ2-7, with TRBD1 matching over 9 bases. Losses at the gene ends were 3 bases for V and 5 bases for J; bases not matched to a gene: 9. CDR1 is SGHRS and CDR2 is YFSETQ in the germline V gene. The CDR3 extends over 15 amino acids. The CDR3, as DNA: TGCGCCAGCAGCTCAACCCCCGGGACAGGGCACGAGCAGTACTTC. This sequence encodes CASSSTPGTGHEQYF.

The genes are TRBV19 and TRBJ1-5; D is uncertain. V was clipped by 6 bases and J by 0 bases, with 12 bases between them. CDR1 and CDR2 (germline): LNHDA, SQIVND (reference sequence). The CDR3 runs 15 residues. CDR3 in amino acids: CASSPGEYSNQPQHF. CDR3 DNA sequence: TGTGCCAGTAGCCCCGGGGAATATAGCAATCAGCCCCAGCATTTT.

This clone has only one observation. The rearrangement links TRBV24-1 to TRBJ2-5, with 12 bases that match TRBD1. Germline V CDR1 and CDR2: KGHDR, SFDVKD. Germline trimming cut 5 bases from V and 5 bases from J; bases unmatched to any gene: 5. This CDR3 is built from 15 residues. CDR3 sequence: CATSGRGQGAETQYF. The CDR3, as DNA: TGTGCCACCAGTGGTAGGGGACAGGGGGCCGAGACCCAGTACTTC.

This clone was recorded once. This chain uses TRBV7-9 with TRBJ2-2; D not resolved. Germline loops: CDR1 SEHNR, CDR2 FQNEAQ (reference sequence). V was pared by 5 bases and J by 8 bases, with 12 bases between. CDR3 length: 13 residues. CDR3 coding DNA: TGTGCCAGCAGCCCCGAGGTCACAGGGGAGCTGTTTTTT. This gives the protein CASSPEVTGELFF.

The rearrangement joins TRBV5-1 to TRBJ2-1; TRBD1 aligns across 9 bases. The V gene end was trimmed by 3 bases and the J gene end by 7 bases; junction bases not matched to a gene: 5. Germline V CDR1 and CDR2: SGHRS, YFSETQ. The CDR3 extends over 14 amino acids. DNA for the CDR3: TGCGCCAGCAGCTCACAGGGGGCGCAGAATGAGCAGTTCTTC. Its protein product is CASSSQGAQNEQFF. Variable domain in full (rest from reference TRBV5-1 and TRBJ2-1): KAGVTQTPRYLIKTRGQQVTLSCSPISGHRSVSWYQQTPGQGLQFLFEYFSETQRNKGNFPGRFSGRQFSNSRSEMNVSTLELGDSALYLCASSSQGAQNEQFFGPGTRLTVL.

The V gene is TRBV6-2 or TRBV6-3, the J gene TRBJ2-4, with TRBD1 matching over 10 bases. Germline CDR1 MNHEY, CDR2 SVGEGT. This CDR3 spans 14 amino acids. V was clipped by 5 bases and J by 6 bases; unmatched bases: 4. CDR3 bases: TGTGCCAGCAGTGCCCGGGACAGGGGAAACATTCAGTACTTC. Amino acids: CASSARDRGNIQYF.

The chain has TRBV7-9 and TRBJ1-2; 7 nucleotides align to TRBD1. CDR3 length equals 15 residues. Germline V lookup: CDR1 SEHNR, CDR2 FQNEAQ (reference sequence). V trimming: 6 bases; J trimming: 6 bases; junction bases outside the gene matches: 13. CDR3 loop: CASSQDRAWIDGYTF. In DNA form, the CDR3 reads TGTGCCAGCAGTCAAGACAGGGCTTGGATTGATGGCTACACCTTC.

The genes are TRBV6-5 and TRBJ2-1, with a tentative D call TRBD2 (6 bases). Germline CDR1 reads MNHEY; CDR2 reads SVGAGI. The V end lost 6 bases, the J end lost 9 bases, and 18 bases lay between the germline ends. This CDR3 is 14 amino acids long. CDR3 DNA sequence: TGTGCCAGCAGCTCAGGGACTCACGGGCGTGAGCAGTTCTTC. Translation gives CASSSGTHGREQFF.